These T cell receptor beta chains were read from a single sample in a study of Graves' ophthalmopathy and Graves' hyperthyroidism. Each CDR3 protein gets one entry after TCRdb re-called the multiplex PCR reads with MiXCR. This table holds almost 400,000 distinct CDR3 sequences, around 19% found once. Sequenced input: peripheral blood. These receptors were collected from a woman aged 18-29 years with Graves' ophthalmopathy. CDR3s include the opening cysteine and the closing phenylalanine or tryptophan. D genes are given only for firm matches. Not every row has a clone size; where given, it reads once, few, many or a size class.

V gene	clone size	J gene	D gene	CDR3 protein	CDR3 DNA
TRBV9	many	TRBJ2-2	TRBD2	CASSGTSWNTGELFF	TGTGCCAGCAGCGGGACTAGCTGGAACACCGGGGAGCTGTTTTTT
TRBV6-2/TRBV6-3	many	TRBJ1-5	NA	CASSYSTRDQPQHF	TGTGCCAGCAGTTACTCGACCAGGGACCAGCCCCAGCATTTT
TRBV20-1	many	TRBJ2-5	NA	CSASQETQYF	TGCAGTGCTAGCCAAGAGACCCAGTACTTC
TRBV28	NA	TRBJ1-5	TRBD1	CASTWDSRGIQPQHF	TGTGCCAGCACCTGGGACAGCCGCGGGATTCAGCCCCAGCATTTT
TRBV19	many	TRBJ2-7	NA	CASSPPEAYEQYF	TGTGCCAGTAGTCCCCCGGAAGCCTACGAGCAGTACTTC
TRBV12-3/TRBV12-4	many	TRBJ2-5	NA	CASTPGLLQETQYF	TGTGCCAGCACCCCAGGACTTCTTCAAGAGACCCAGTACTTC
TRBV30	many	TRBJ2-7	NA	CAWSIRASYEQYF	TGTGCCTGGAGTATCCGGGCCTCCTACGAGCAGTACTTC
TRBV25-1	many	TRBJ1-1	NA	CASSDIGPGAEAFF	TGTGCCAGCAGTGACATCGGTCCGGGGGCCGAAGCTTTCTTT
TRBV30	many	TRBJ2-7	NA	CAWSVLEGKEQYF	TGTGCCTGGAGTGTGCTCGAGGGAAAGGAGCAGTACTTC
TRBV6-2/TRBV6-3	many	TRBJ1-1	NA	CASTQGLETVWAFF	TGTGCCAGCACCCAGGGACTGGAAACAGTGTGGGCTTTCTTT
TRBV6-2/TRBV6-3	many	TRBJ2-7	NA	CASSTLWAGVSYEQYF	TGTGCCAGCAGTACCCTCTGGGCAGGGGTCTCCTACGAGCAGTACTTC
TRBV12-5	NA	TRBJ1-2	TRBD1	CASGEQGANGYTF	TGTGCTAGTGGCGAACAGGGGGCGAATGGCTACACCTTC
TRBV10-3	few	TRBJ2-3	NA	CAISGTEGGASYF	TGTGCCATCAGTGGGACAGAGGGGGGCGCCTCGTATTTT
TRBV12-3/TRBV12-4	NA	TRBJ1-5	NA	CASGNRAPQPQHF	TGTGCCAGCGGTAACAGGGCTCCTCAGCCCCAGCATTTT
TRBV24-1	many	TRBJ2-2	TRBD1	CATSDTRQGAGELFF	TGTGCCACCAGTGATACTCGACAGGGTGCCGGGGAGCTGTTTTTT
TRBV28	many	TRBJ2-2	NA	CASSFGVGGRGSTGELFF	TGTGCCAGCAGTTTTGGGGTGGGGGGCCGAGGTAGCACCGGGGAGCTGTTTTTT
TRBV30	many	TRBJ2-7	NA	CAWSDRYEQYF	TGTGCCTGGAGCGACAGGTACGAGCAGTACTTC
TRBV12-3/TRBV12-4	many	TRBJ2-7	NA	CASSFFKGLLDEQYF	TGTGCCAGCAGTTTTTTCAAGGGGCTATTGGACGAGCAGTACTTC
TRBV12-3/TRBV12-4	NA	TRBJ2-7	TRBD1	CASSLPGQAGDEQYF	TGTGCCAGCAGTTTACCCGGACAGGCGGGCGACGAGCAGTACTTC
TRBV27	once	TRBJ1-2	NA	CASRAGRTNNYGYTF	TGTGCCAGCAGAGCAGGACGGACTAATAACTATGGCTACACCTTC
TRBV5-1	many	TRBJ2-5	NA	CASSLSNEAIPRETQYF	TGCGCCAGCAGCTTGAGTAACGAAGCCATACCCCGTGAGACCCAGTACTTC
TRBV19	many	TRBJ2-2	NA	CASREGQNTGELFF	TGTGCCAGTCGAGAGGGCCAGAACACCGGGGAGCTGTTTTTT
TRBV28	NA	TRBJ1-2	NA	CASSPVGYGYTF	TGTGCCAGCAGCCCCGTAGGCTATGGCTACACCTTC
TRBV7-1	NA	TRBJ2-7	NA	CASSPRRGGIYEQYF	TGTGCCAGCAGCCCCCGGAGGGGGGGCATCTACGAGCAGTACTTC
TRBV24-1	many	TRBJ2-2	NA	CAAGGRTGEPGELFF	TGTGCCGCGGGGGGTAGGACAGGGGAACCCGGGGAGCTGTTTTTT
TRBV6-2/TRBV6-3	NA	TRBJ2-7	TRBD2	CASTFPGLAGDEQYF	TGTGCCAGCACCTTTCCGGGACTAGCGGGAGACGAGCAGTACTTC
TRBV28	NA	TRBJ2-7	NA	CASSLRGLIYEQYF	TGTGCCAGCAGTCTTAGGGGACTGATCTACGAGCAGTACTTC
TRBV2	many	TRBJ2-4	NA	CASWEPRLAKNIQYF	TGTGCCAGCTGGGAACCCAGGTTAGCCAAAAACATTCAGTACTTC
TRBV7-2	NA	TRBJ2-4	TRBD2	CASSLRAGVSKNIQYF	TGTGCCAGCAGCTTACGAGCGGGAGTTAGCAAAAACATTCAGTACTTC
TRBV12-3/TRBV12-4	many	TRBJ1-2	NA	CASKALVSYGYTF	TGTGCCAGCAAAGCCCTGGTCTCCTATGGCTACACCTTC
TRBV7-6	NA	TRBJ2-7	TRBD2	CASSSLAGGAYEQYF	TGTGCCAGCAGCTCTCTAGCGGGAGGGGCCTACGAGCAGTACTTC
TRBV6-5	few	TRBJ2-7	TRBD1	CASSYRGQGGYEQYF	TGTGCCAGCAGTTACAGGGGACAGGGAGGGTACGAGCAGTACTTC
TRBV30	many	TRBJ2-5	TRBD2	CAWSAGLAGDLETQYF	TGTGCCTGGAGTGCCGGACTAGCGGGAGATTTAGAGACCCAGTACTTC
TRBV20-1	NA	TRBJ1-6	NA	CSARDYRVNSPLHF	TGCAGTGCTAGAGATTACAGGGTTAATTCACCCCTCCACTTT
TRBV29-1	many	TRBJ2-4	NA	CSVGVAWGNIQYF	TGCAGCGTTGGGGTGGCCTGGGGGAACATTCAGTACTTC
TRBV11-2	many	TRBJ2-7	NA	CASSPSLNYEQYF	TGTGCCAGCAGTCCCTCGTTAAACTACGAGCAGTACTTC
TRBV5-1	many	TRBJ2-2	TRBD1	CASSLAGTGYTGELFF	TGCGCCAGCAGCTTGGCGGGGACAGGGTACACCGGGGAGCTGTTTTTT
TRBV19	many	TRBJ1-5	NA	CASSFLEDQPQHF	TGTGCCAGTAGTTTTCTAGAGGATCAGCCCCAGCATTTT
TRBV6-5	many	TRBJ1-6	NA	CASSYSPTAYNSPLHF	TGTGCCAGCAGTTACTCACCGACAGCCTATAATTCACCCCTCCACTTT
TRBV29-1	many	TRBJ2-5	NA	CSGSQVQETQYF	TGCAGCGGTTCACAGGTCCAAGAGACCCAGTACTTC
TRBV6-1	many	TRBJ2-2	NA	CASSTGLTGELFF	TGTGCCAGCAGTACAGGGCTCACCGGGGAGCTGTTTTTT
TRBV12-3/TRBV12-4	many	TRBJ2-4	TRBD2	CASSPGTSRNIQYF	TGTGCCAGCAGTCCCGGGACTAGCAGAAACATTCAGTACTTC
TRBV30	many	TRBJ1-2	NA	CAWGPYGGKHGYTF	TGTGCCTGGGGACCATACGGGGGGAAGCATGGCTACACCTTC
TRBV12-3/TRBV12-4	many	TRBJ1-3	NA	CASRTGPRGFGNTIYF	TGTGCCAGCAGAACCGGACCCCGTGGATTTGGAAACACCATATATTTT
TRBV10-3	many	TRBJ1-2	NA	CAISGGGNYGYTF	TGTGCCATCAGTGGTGGGGGGAACTATGGCTACACCTTC
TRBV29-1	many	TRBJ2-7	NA	CSANGYNYEQYF	TGCAGCGCCAACGGGTACAACTACGAGCAGTACTTC
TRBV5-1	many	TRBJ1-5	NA	CASSGGPDQPQHF	TGCGCCAGCAGCGGGGGGCCGGATCAGCCCCAGCATTTT
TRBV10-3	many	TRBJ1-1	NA	CAISDRSEAFF	TGTGCCATCAGTGACAGGAGTGAAGCTTTCTTT
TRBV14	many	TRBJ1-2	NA	CASSQDNKGGGYTF	TGTGCCAGCAGCCAAGATAACAAGGGAGGCGGCTACACCTTC